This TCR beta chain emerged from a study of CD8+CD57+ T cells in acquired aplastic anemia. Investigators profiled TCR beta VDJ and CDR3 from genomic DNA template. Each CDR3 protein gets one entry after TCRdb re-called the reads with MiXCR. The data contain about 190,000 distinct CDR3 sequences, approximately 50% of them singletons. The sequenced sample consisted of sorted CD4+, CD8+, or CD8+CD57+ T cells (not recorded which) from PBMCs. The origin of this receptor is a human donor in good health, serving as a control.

Written as DNA, the CDR3 is TGTGCCACCAGTGACAGGGGTCGGGAGACCCAGTACTTC. The encoded protein is CATSDRGRETQYF. The chain uses TRBV24-1 and TRBJ2-5; a weak D match, TRBD1 (6 bases). V shed 4 bases and J shed 5 bases, with 10 bases lying between them. Germline CDR1 reads KGHDR; CDR2 reads SFDVKD. This CDR3 is built from 13 residues.